The rows below give T cell receptor beta chains drawn from one sample of a study of T cells after posttransplantation cyclophosphamide. TCRdb keeps only in-frame clones here, not all; method: immunoSEQ multiplex PCR. The table lists over 3,000 clones, about 69% of them singletons. The sample in question was PBMCs, obtained after allogeneic stem cell transplant with calcineurin inhibitor and methotrexate. All receptors come from a female patient in her 50s who received an allogeneic stem cell transplant from an unrelated donor, was CMV-positive, and had acute and chronic GVHD. These T cells may partly come from the graft donor. CDR3s include the opening cysteine and the closing phenylalanine or tryptophan. D genes are given only for firm matches. Part of the rows lack a size; the others show once, few, many or a class for expanded clones.

TRBV27,-,-,TRBJ1-1,CASSPKGTEAFF,TGTGCCAGCAGCCCTAAGGGGACTGAAGCTTTCTTT
TRBV6-5,once,TRBD1,TRBJ2-3,CASSYSRDRLTDTQYF,TGTGCCAGCAGTTACTCCCGGGACAGACTCACAGATACGCAGTATTTT
TRBV6-5,once,-,TRBJ2-7,CASSYSQGYEQYF,TGTGCCAGCAGTTACTCTCAGGGTTATGAGCAGTACTTC
TRBV5-1,once,-,TRBJ1-1,CASSFGQIGETFF,TGCGCCAGCAGCTTTGGACAGATTGGGGAGACTTTCTTT
TRBV5-1,-,-,TRBJ2-2,CASSLDPIQVFF,TGCGCCAGCAGCTTGGATCCCATCCAGGTGTTTTTT
TRBV6-5,-,-,TRBJ1-1,CASTGRLNTEAFF,TGTGCCAGCACGGGGAGGTTGAACACTGAAGCTTTCTTT
TRBV11-1,-,TRBD1,TRBJ1-1,CASRLQGSTEAFF,TGTGCCAGCAGGTTACAGGGGTCCACTGAAGCTTTCTTT
TRBV6-5,-,TRBD1,TRBJ1-2,CASSYRGQNYGYTF,TGTGCCAGCAGTTACAGGGGACAGAACTATGGCTACACCTTC
TRBV5-1,-,TRBD2,TRBJ2-2,CASSLEPSGRGAELFF,TGCGCCAGCAGCTTGGAGCCTAGCGGGAGGGGTGCCGAGCTGTTTTTT
TRBV27,-,-,TRBJ1-6,CASNKGSYNSPLHF,TGTGCCAGCAATAAAGGGAGTTATAATTCACCCCTCCACTTT
TRBV7-3,-,TRBD2,TRBJ2-3,CASSLTGAGGPGTQYF,TGTGCCAGCAGCTTAACAGGGGCGGGGGGGCCCGGTACGCAGTATTTT
TRBV4-2,-,-,TRBJ2-7,CASSPFRGYEQYF,TGTGCCAGCAGCCCTTTTCGGGGCTACGAGCAGTACTTC
TRBV6-5,-,TRBD1,TRBJ2-6,CASSFGQGTGANVLTF,TGTGCCAGCAGTTTCGGACAGGGGACTGGGGCCAACGTCCTGACTTTC
TRBV6-1,-,-,TRBJ1-4,CASSDMTGGNEKLFF,TGTGCCAGCAGTGATATGACGGGGGGCAATGAAAAACTGTTTTTT
TRBV10-1,-,-,TRBJ2-4,CASSVPGPRLAKNIQYF,TGCGCCAGCAGTGTTCCGGGTCCCCGCCTAGCCAAAAACATTCAGTACTTC
TRBV13,-,-,TRBJ2-7,CASGQGGPNEQYF,TGTGCCAGCGGCCAGGGGGGTCCCAACGAGCAGTACTTC
TRBV5-4,-,-,TRBJ2-1,CASINLGGFEQFF,TGTGCCAGCATCAATTTGGGGGGTTTTGAGCAGTTCTTC
TRBV5-1,-,-,TRBJ2-7,CASSPTPGYSYEQYF,TGCGCCAGCAGCCCCACCCCGGGGTACTCCTACGAGCAGTACTTC
TRBV7-2,-,TRBD2,TRBJ2-1,CASSRSGGPGNEQFF,TGTGCCAGCAGCCGCTCGGGAGGGCCGGGAAATGAGCAGTTCTTC
TRBV6-1,-,-,TRBJ1-2,CASSEGYSFYGYTF,TGTGCCAGCAGTGAAGGGTACAGCTTCTATGGCTACACCTTC
TRBV5-6,-,TRBD1,TRBJ1-3,CASSLQTGVGNTIYF,TGTGCCAGCAGCTTGCAGACAGGGGTTGGAAACACCATATATTTT
TRBV7-2,once,TRBD1,TRBJ1-2,CASTKSGTDYYGYTF,TGTGCCAGCACAAAGTCCGGGACAGATTACTATGGCTACACCTTC
TRBV15,-,TRBD1,TRBJ2-7,CATGDRTYEQYF,TGTGCCACCGGGGACAGGACCTACGAGCAGTACTTC
TRBV10-2,-,TRBD2,TRBJ2-3,CATLATSGLQYF,TGCGCCACCCTTGCTACTAGCGGACTGCAGTATTTT
TRBV9,-,-,TRBJ1-5,CASRSSGLSNQQPQHF,TGTGCCAGCAGATCCTCGGGACTGTCAAATCAGCAGCCCCAGCATTTT
TRBV7-9,-,TRBD1,TRBJ1-1,CASSFPGQGWSEAFF,TGTGCCAGCAGCTTCCCCGGACAGGGGTGGTCTGAAGCTTTCTTT
TRBV7-2,-,-,TRBJ1-3,CASSLPGLVGGNTIYF,TGTGCCAGCAGCCTTCCTGGACTAGTAGGTGGAAACACCATATATTTT
TRBV6-1,-,-,TRBJ1-6,CASSAAGSDSPLHF,TGTGCCAGCAGCGCGGCAGGGTCGGATTCACCCCTCCACTTT
TRBV5-1,-,TRBD1,TRBJ2-2,CASTLDRGYTGELFF,TGCGCCAGCACCCTGGACAGGGGATACACCGGGGAGCTGTTTTTT
TRBV7-6,-,-,TRBJ2-7,CASSLVGSGRVYEQYF,TGTGCCAGCAGCTTAGTCGGCTCGGGCAGGGTTTACGAGCAGTACTTC
TRBV5-1,once,-,TRBJ2-7,CASSPLGQADEQYF,TGCGCCAGCAGCCCCCTTGGGCAGGCCGACGAGCAGTACTTC
TRBV7-9,once,TRBD1,TRBJ2-2,CASSLGTGPRDGELFF,TGTGCCAGCAGCTTAGGGACAGGGCCTCGGGACGGGGAGCTGTTTTTT
TRBV11-2,-,TRBD1,TRBJ1-2,CASSLVRQGREKGYTF,TGTGCCAGCAGCTTAGTCCGACAGGGGCGGGAGAAGGGCTACACCTTC
TRBV5-4,-,TRBD2,TRBJ2-7,CASSLGASGRVYEQYF,TGTGCCAGCAGCTTGGGTGCTAGCGGGAGAGTATACGAGCAGTACTTC
TRBV5-6,-,TRBD1,TRBJ2-2,CASSFRDRATGELFF,TGTGCCAGCAGCTTTAGGGACAGGGCCACCGGGGAGCTGTTTTTT
TRBV6-5,-,TRBD1,TRBJ1-2,CASNEYGTGVGYTF,TGTGCCAGCAATGAATACGGGACAGGGGTCGGCTACACCTTC
TRBV14,few,-,TRBJ2-5,CASSQNRAQETQYF,TGTGCCAGCAGCCAGAACAGGGCTCAAGAGACCCAGTACTTC
TRBV27,-,TRBD1,TRBJ1-1,CASRGGTDAEAFF,TGTGCCAGCAGGGGTGGGACAGATGCTGAAGCTTTCTTT
TRBV28,-,-,TRBJ2-3,CASRKTTGGATDTQYF,TGTGCCAGCAGGAAGACTACGGGGGGCGCCACAGATACGCAGTATTTT
TRBV30,-,TRBD2,TRBJ2-5,CACTAGGRETQYF,TGTGCCTGTACAGCGGGGGGCCGGGAGACCCAGTACTTC
TRBV28,-,TRBD2,TRBJ2-7,CASSSLAGGTSYEQYF,TGTGCCAGCAGTTCACTAGCGGGGGGGACCTCCTACGAGCAGTACTTC
TRBV6-1,-,-,TRBJ2-3,CASRLQGSADTQYF,TGTGCCAGCAGATTACAGGGTAGCGCAGATACGCAGTATTTT
TRBV5-1,-,TRBD2,TRBJ2-2,CASSLIAGGPGTGELFF,TGCGCCAGCAGCTTAATAGCGGGAGGGCCAGGCACCGGGGAGCTGTTTTTT
TRBV7-2,-,TRBD1,TRBJ1-3,CASSPRTGDISGNTIYF,TGTGCCAGCAGCCCACGGACAGGGGACATCTCTGGAAACACCATATATTTT
TRBV6-5,-,-,TRBJ1-2,CASSGQRRGGYTF,TGTGCCAGCAGTGGACAGCGGCGCGGTGGCTACACCTTC
TRBV6-5,-,TRBD1,TRBJ1-2,CASSWPQGALYGYTF,TGTGCCAGCAGTTGGCCACAGGGGGCGCTGTATGGCTACACCTTC
TRBV6-1,-,TRBD2,TRBJ2-3,CASSVVSGGTGSTDTQYF,TGTGCCAGCAGTGTAGTATCGGGGGGGACGGGGAGCACAGATACGCAGTATTTT
TRBV11-2,-,-,TRBJ1-2,CASSLDVTRGTF,TGTGCCAGCAGCTTAGATGTGACCCGGGGGACCTTC
TRBV5-5,many,-,TRBJ1-2,CASSLRQEDYYGYTF,TGTGCCAGCAGCTTACGACAGGAAGACTACTATGGCTACACCTTC